This T cell receptor beta chain was recovered during a study of blood T cell repertoires in COVID-19. Study-wide context: Acute-phase and convalescent COVID-19 samples originated in the United States, Italy and Spain. In each case, the material was cDNA or gDNA derived from T cells, B-cell-depleted T cells, or PBMCs.

The length of the CDR3 is 12 residues. CDR1 SNHLY and CDR2 FYNNEI come from the germline V gene. Trimming took 8 bases from V and 5 from J; bases not matched to a gene: 2. Measured with immunoSEQ multiplex PCR; TCRdb has only the in-frame clones, and not every one. Of about 170,000 clones listed, approximately 85% are singletons. This clone was observed a handful of times. The gene calls are TRBV2 and TRBJ2-2; 7 nucleotides match TRBD2. The sample consisted of peripheral blood. The TCR originated in a man in his fifties or sixties who had recovered from COVID-19. The CDR3 protein is CASGGGTGELFF. The CDR3 region has the DNA TGTGCCAGCGGCGGGGGAACCGGGGAGCTGTTTTTT.